One sample yielded the 2 T cell receptor beta chains listed below, sequenced in a study of early T cells in non-severe SARS-CoV-2 infection. TCRdb passed the 5' RACE reads through MiXCR, listing each CDR3 protein once. The sample includes about 71,000 distinct CDR3 sequences, roughly 13% of them seen just once. The sample consisted of whole blood. The origin of the receptors is an adult who was a healthcare worker with PCR-confirmed SARS-CoV-2 infection or an uninfected control (not recorded which).

The chain combines TRBV14 with TRBJ2-1; D not certain. V was shortened by 1 base and J by 9 bases, with 13 bases between the two germline ends. Per the germline V gene, CDR1 is SGHDN and CDR2 is FVKESK. CDR3 size: 14 residues. CDR3 region: CASSQVASWSEQFF. The CDR3, as DNA: TGTGCCAGCAGCCAAGTGGCCAGTTGGAGTGAGCAGTTCTTC. The full variable domain, completed using reference TRBV14 and TRBJ2-1, is EAGVTQFPSHSVIEKGQTVTLRCDPISGHDNLYWYRRVMGKEIKFLLHFVKESKQDESGMPNNRFLAERTGGTYSTLKVQPAELEDSGVYFCASSQVASWSEQFFGPGTRLTVL.

There are many counts of this clonotype. The gene calls are TRBV20-1 and TRBJ1-6; D unresolved. This CDR3 is 15 amino acids long. V dropped 1 base and J dropped 8 bases, with 15 bases sitting between them. Germline lookup yields CDR1 DFQATT and CDR2 SNEGSKA (reference sequence). The CDR3 is CSARGVGQIDSPLHF. CDR3 sequence (DNA): TGCAGTGCTAGAGGGGTAGGGCAAATTGATTCACCCCTCCACTTT.